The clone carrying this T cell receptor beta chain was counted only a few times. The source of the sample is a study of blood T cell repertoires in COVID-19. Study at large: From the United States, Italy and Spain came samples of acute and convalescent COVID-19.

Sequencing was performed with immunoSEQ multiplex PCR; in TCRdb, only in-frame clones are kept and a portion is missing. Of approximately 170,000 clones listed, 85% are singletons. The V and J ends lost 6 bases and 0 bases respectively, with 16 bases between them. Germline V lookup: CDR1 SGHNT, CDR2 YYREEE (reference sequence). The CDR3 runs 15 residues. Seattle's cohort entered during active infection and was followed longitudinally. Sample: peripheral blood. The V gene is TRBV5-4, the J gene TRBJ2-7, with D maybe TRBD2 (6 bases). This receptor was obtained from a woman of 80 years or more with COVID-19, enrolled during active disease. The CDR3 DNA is TGTGCCAGCACACTCGGGACTCTTAGCTCCTACGAGCAGTACTTC. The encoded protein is CASTLGTLSSYEQYF.